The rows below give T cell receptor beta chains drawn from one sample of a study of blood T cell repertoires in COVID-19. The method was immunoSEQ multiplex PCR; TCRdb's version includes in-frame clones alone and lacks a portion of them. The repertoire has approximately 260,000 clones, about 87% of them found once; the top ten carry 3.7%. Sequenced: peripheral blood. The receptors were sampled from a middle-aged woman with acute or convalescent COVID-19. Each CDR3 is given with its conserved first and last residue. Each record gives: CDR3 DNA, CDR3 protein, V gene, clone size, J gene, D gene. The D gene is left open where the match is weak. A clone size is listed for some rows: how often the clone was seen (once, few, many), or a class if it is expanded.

DNA: TGTGCCAGCAGCTTGCCCAGCGCTGGAAACACCATATATTTT
CDR3: CASSLPSAGNTIYF
V: TRBV5-6
size: -
J: TRBJ1-3
D: -

DNA: TGCAGCGTTGAACAGGGGGCGCGAGGTAGTGGCTACACCTTC
CDR3: CSVEQGARGSGYTF
V: TRBV29-1
size: -
J: TRBJ1-2
D: TRBD1

DNA: TGTGCCAGCAGCGACTTCGAGGACACTGAAGCTTTCTTT
CDR3: CASSDFEDTEAFF
V: TRBV12-3/TRBV12-4
size: -
J: TRBJ1-1
D: -

DNA: TGTGCCAGCAGTCCATCGACAGGGGGCGAAGCTTTCTTT
CDR3: CASSPSTGGEAFF
V: TRBV6-5
size: -
J: TRBJ1-1
D: TRBD1

DNA: TGTGCCACCAGTGATCCGGGGACATCTGAAGCTTTCTTT
CDR3: CATSDPGTSEAFF
V: TRBV24-1
size: -
J: TRBJ1-1
D: -

DNA: TGCGCCAGCAAGAGGGCGGGGGCGGAAAAACTGTTTTTT
CDR3: CASKRAGAEKLFF
V: TRBV4-1
size: -
J: TRBJ1-4
D: -

DNA: TGTGCCACCAGCTTGGACAGGAACACAGATACGCAGTATTTT
CDR3: CATSLDRNTDTQYF
V: TRBV15
size: -
J: TRBJ2-3
D: TRBD1

DNA: TGTGCCAGCAGCTCGGGGGTAGGCACCATATATTTT
CDR3: CASSSGVGTIYF
V: TRBV3-1/TRBV3-2
size: -
J: TRBJ1-3
D: -

DNA: TGTGCCACGACAGTTCTTTTAGAGGCCTATGGCTACACCTTC
CDR3: CATTVLLEAYGYTF
V: TRBV2
size: -
J: TRBJ1-2
D: -

DNA: TGTGCCAGCAGTGAAGGGTCCCACCAGGGCACTGAAGCTTTCTTT
CDR3: CASSEGSHQGTEAFF
V: TRBV2
size: -
J: TRBJ1-1
D: -

DNA: TGTGCCCGGGGGGTAGCGGGGGTTTTTCCAGATACGCAGTATTTT
CDR3: CARGVAGVFPDTQYF
V: TRBV30
size: -
J: TRBJ2-3
D: TRBD2

DNA: TGTGCCAGTAGCTTGGGACTAGCTAACTATGGCTACACCTTC
CDR3: CASSLGLANYGYTF
V: TRBV19
size: -
J: TRBJ1-2
D: -

DNA: TGTGCCAGCAGTGATTCAGCGGTTGGCTATGGCTACACCTTC
CDR3: CASSDSAVGYGYTF
V: TRBV6-1
size: -
J: TRBJ1-2
D: -

DNA: TGTGCCAGCAGCTTGGGGCTAGCGGGGGGTAGCACAGATACGCAGTATTTT
CDR3: CASSLGLAGGSTDTQYF
V: TRBV5-8
size: -
J: TRBJ2-3
D: TRBD2

DNA: TGCGCCAGCAGCCTCCAAGGAAACACCATATATTTT
CDR3: CASSLQGNTIYF
V: TRBV4-1
size: -
J: TRBJ1-3
D: -

DNA: TGTGCCAGCAGCGCAGGGGCTGAGGCCACTGAAGCTTTCTTT
CDR3: CASSAGAEATEAFF
V: TRBV9
size: -
J: TRBJ1-1
D: -

DNA: TGTGCCAGCAGTGTTCAGCGGGGTCCCTCAAATACGCAGTATTTT
CDR3: CASSVQRGPSNTQYF
V: TRBV2
size: -
J: TRBJ2-3
D: TRBD2

DNA: TGTGCCAGGAGGACTAGCGGGGTTGGGACCCAGTACTTC
CDR3: CARRTSGVGTQYF
V: TRBV2
size: -
J: TRBJ2-5
D: TRBD2

DNA: TGCGCCAGCAGCTTGGACGGGGATACGCAGTATTTT
CDR3: CASSLDGDTQYF
V: TRBV5-1
size: once
J: TRBJ2-3
D: -

DNA: TGTGCCAGCAGTTCTCAGGGGGCAACGAACACCGGGGAGCTGTTTTTT
CDR3: CASSSQGATNTGELFF
V: TRBV27
size: -
J: TRBJ2-2
D: TRBD1

DNA: TGTGCCAGCAGCCAAGGTGGGAGGAATGTGGATACGCAGTATTTT
CDR3: CASSQGGRNVDTQYF
V: TRBV3-1/TRBV3-2
size: -
J: TRBJ2-3
D: -

DNA: TGTGCCAGCAGCGGGCGGGGGCGCAGTCAAGAGACCCAGTACTTC
CDR3: CASSGRGRSQETQYF
V: TRBV7-2
size: -
J: TRBJ2-5
D: -

DNA: TGCGCCAGCAGCCAAGGAGAACGGGGTGGCACTGAAGCTTTCTTT
CDR3: CASSQGERGGTEAFF
V: TRBV4-1
size: -
J: TRBJ1-1
D: -

DNA: TGTGCCAGCAGCCTTATTATGGGACAGGACTATGGCTACACCTTC
CDR3: CASSLIMGQDYGYTF
V: TRBV7-9
size: -
J: TRBJ1-2
D: TRBD1

DNA: TGTGCCAGCAGCCCCGGGACAGGGGATGGGGGCTACACCTTC
CDR3: CASSPGTGDGGYTF
V: TRBV9
size: -
J: TRBJ1-2
D: TRBD1

DNA: TGTGCCAGCGGACTAGGAAGGTTACGGGATGGCTACACCTTC
CDR3: CASGLGRLRDGYTF
V: TRBV6-1
size: once
J: TRBJ1-2
D: -

DNA: TGTGCCAGCAGCGTATTCGTTACAGGGTCTGAAGCTTTCTTT
CDR3: CASSVFVTGSEAFF
V: TRBV9
size: -
J: TRBJ1-1
D: -

DNA: TGTGCCAGCAGCTTAGGACTAGCGGCGCAAGAGACCCAGTACTTC
CDR3: CASSLGLAAQETQYF
V: TRBV7-7
size: -
J: TRBJ2-5
D: TRBD2

DNA: TGTGCCAGCAGCACGGCCTCCGGGGATACGCAGTATTTT
CDR3: CASSTASGDTQYF
V: TRBV7-3
size: -
J: TRBJ2-3
D: -

DNA: TGTGCCAGCAGTTACTCGATTCCACGGCCGCGGTCACCCCTCCACTTT
CDR3: CASSYSIPRPRSPLHF
V: TRBV6-5
size: -
J: TRBJ1-6
D: -

DNA: TGTGCCAGCAGCGGGACTAGCGGGAGCACAGATACGCAGTATTTT
CDR3: CASSGTSGSTDTQYF
V: TRBV9
size: once
J: TRBJ2-3
D: TRBD2

DNA: TGTGCCAGCAGTGTACCCTGGGAGGGACGCAATCAGCCCCAGCATTTT
CDR3: CASSVPWEGRNQPQHF
V: TRBV6-1
size: -
J: TRBJ1-5
D: -

DNA: TGTGCCAGCGTCCAAGGCACAGGGGGTAAGGAAAAACTGTTTTTT
CDR3: CASVQGTGGKEKLFF
V: TRBV7-9
size: few
J: TRBJ1-4
D: TRBD1

DNA: TGTGCCAGCAGCAATCGGGACAGACAGATGAACACTGAAGCTTTCTTT
CDR3: CASSNRDRQMNTEAFF
V: TRBV21-1
size: -
J: TRBJ1-1
D: -

DNA: TGTGCCAGCAGGTGGGGGGGCGCAAGGACAGATACGCAGTATTTT
CDR3: CASRWGGARTDTQYF
V: TRBV2
size: -
J: TRBJ2-3
D: -

DNA: TGTGCCAGCAGTTTATCGGCCCACTTGGGGGGACCTAACTATGGCTACACCTTC
CDR3: CASSLSAHLGGPNYGYTF
V: TRBV27
size: -
J: TRBJ1-2
D: -

DNA: TGTGCCAGCAGACCTCGGACAGGGGGCTCCAATCAGCCCCAGCATTTT
CDR3: CASRPRTGGSNQPQHF
V: TRBV5-8
size: -
J: TRBJ1-5
D: TRBD1

DNA: TGTGCCAGCAGTGAGAAGTCGGGGGAGAATTCACCCCTCCACTTT
CDR3: CASSEKSGENSPLHF
V: TRBV6-4
size: -
J: TRBJ1-6
D: -

DNA: TGCGCCAGCAGCGCGACTGGGAGCTCTGGAAACACCATATATTTT
CDR3: CASSATGSSGNTIYF
V: TRBV5-1
size: -
J: TRBJ1-3
D: -

DNA: TGCGCCAGCAGCATCCAGGGGGCTTCAGGAAACACCATATATTTT
CDR3: CASSIQGASGNTIYF
V: TRBV5-1
size: -
J: TRBJ1-3
D: TRBD1

DNA: TGTGCCAGTAGTATAGGTGGGGGGTATTCACCCCTCCACTTT
CDR3: CASSIGGGYSPLHF
V: TRBV19
size: -
J: TRBJ1-6
D: -

DNA: TGCAGGGTGCTCGGGTCCACTGAAGCTTTCTTT
CDR3: CRVLGSTEAFF
V: TRBV20-1
size: -
J: TRBJ1-1
D: -

DNA: TGCGCCAGCAGCTTGACTAGCCCCACAGATACGCAGTATTTT
CDR3: CASSLTSPTDTQYF
V: TRBV5-1
size: -
J: TRBJ2-3
D: -

DNA: TGTGCCAGCAGTAGATGGACTAGCGGGGGCAGTACGGTCTTC
CDR3: CASSRWTSGGSTVF
V: TRBV27
size: -
J: TRBJ2-1
D: TRBD2

DNA: TGTGCCTGGAGCCCGCTAATACAGGGTGCAAATGAAAAACTGTTTTTT
CDR3: CAWSPLIQGANEKLFF
V: TRBV30
size: -
J: TRBJ1-4
D: -

DNA: TGTGCCAGCAGCCTCCCCGAACAGGGAGATGGCTACACCTTC
CDR3: CASSLPEQGDGYTF
V: TRBV5-4
size: -
J: TRBJ1-2
D: -

DNA: TGTGCCAGCAGTTGGGACAGGTATCCTAACTATGGCTACACCTTC
CDR3: CASSWDRYPNYGYTF
V: TRBV7-8
size: -
J: TRBJ1-2
D: TRBD1

DNA: TGCGCCAGCAGTCAATCCAGGGGGTGGTATGGCTACACCTTC
CDR3: CASSQSRGWYGYTF
V: TRBV23-1
size: few
J: TRBJ1-2
D: TRBD1

DNA: TGTGCCAGCAGACATCGGGACAGGGGGTGGACTGAAGCTTTCTTT
CDR3: CASRHRDRGWTEAFF
V: TRBV6-5
size: -
J: TRBJ1-1
D: TRBD1

DNA: TGTGCCAGCACCCCGCGCGGGAACTATGGCTACACCTTC
CDR3: CASTPRGNYGYTF
V: TRBV2
size: -
J: TRBJ1-2
D: -

DNA: TGTGCCAGCAGTTCCCCCCTTTTTTCGGGGGGCCCCGCAGATACGCAGTATTTT
CDR3: CASSSPLFSGGPADTQYF
V: TRBV27
size: -
J: TRBJ2-3
D: -

DNA: TGCGCCAGCAGCTTATTGGGGTCCAGGGGCGGGGAGCTGTTTTTT
CDR3: CASSLLGSRGGELFF
V: TRBV5-1
size: -
J: TRBJ2-2
D: -